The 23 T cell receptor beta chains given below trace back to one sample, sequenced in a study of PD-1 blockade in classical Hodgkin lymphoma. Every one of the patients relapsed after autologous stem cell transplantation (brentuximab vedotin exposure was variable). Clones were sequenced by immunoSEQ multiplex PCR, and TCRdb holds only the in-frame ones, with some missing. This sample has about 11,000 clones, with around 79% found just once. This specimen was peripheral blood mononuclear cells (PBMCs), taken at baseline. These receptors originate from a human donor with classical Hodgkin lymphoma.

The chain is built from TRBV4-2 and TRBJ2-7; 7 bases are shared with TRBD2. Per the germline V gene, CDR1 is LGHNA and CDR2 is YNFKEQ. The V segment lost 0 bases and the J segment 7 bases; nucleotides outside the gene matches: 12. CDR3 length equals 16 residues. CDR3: CASSQDSAGEIREQYF. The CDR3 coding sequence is TGTGCCAGCAGCCAAGATTCGGCGGGGGAGATTCGGGAGCAGTACTTC.

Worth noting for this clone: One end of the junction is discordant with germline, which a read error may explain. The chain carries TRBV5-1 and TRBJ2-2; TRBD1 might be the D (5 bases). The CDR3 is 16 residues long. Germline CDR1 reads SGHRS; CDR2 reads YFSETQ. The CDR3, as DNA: TGCGCCAGCAGCCCCAGGGAACGGAAGAACACCAGGGAGCTGTTTTTT. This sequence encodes CASSPRERKNTRELFF.

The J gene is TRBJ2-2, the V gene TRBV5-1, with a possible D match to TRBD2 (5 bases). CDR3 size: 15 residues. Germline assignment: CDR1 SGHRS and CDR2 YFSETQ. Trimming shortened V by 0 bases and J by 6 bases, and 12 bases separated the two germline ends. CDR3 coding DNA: TGCGCCAGCAGCTTGGTTGCAGGAGGCGCCGGGGAGCTGTTTTTT. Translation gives CASSLVAGGAGELFF.

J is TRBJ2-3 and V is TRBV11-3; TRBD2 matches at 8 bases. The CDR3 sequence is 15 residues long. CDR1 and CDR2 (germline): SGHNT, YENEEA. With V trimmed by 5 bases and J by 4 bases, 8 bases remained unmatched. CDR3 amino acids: CASSHRGGGPDTQYF. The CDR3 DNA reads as TGTGCCAGCAGCCACCGGGGCGGGGGGCCAGATACGCAGTATTTT.

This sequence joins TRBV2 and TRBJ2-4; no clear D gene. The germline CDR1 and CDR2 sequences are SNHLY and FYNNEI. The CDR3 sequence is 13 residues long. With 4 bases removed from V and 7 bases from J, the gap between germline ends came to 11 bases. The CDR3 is CASSGQSLNIQYF. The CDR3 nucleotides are TGTGCCAGCAGTGGGCAGAGCCTTAACATTCAGTACTTC.

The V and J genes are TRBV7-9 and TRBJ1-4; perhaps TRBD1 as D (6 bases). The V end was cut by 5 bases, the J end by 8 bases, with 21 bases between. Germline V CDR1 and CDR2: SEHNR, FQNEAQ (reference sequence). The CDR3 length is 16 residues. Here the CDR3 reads CASSAFIQGGREKLFF. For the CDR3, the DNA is TGTGCCAGCAGCGCCTTCATACAGGGAGGAAGGGAAAAACTGTTTTTT.

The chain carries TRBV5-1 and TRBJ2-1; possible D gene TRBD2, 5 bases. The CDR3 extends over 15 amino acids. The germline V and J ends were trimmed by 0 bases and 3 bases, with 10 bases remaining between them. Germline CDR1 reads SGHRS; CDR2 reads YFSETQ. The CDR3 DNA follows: TGCGCCAGCAGCTTGGAAACGGGGTTCTACAATGAGCAGTTCTTC. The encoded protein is CASSLETGFYNEQFF.

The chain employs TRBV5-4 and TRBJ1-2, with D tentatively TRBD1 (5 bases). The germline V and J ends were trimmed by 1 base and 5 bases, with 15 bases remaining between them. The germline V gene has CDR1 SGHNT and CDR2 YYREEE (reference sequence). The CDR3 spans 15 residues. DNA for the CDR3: TGTGCCAGCAGCTTGAGGGGAACGGCACTTTATGGCTACACCTTC. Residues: CASSLRGTALYGYTF.

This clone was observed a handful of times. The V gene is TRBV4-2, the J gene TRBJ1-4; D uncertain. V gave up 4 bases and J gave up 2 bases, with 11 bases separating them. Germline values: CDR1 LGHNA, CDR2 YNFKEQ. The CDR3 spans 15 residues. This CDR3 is CASSRRAGTNEKLFF. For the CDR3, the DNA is TGTGCCAGCAGCCGCCGAGCTGGGACTAATGAAAAACTGTTTTTT.

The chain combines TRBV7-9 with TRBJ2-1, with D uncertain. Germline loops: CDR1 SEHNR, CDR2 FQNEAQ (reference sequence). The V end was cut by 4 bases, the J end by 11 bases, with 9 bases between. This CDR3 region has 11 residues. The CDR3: CASSYGPQQFF. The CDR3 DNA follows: TGTGCCAGCAGCTACGGACCCCAGCAGTTCTTC.

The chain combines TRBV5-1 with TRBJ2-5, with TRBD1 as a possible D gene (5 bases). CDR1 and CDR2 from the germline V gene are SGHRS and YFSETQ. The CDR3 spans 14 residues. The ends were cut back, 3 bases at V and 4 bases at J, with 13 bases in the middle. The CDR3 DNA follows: TGCGCCAGCAGCTGGGGCCAGTTCGGAGAGACCCAGTACTTC. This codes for CASSWGQFGETQYF. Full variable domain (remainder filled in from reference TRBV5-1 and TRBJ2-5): KAGVTQTPRYLIKTRGQQVTLSCSPISGHRSVSWYQQTPGQGLQFLFEYFSETQRNKGNFPGRFSGRQFSNSRSEMNVSTLELGDSALYLCASSWGQFGETQYFGPGTRLLVL.

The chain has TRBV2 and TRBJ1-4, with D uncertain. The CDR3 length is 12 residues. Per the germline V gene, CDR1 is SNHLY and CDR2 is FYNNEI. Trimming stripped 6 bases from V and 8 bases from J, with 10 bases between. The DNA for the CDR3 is TGTGCCAGCAGGCAGGATGGCGAAAAACTGTTTTTT. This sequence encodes CASRQDGEKLFF.

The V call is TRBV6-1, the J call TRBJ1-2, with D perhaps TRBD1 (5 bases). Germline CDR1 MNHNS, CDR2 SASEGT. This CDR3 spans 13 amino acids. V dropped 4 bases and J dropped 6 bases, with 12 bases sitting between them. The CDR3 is CASSGTGKHGYTF. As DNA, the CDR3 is TGTGCCAGCAGTGGAACAGGAAAGCATGGCTACACCTTC.

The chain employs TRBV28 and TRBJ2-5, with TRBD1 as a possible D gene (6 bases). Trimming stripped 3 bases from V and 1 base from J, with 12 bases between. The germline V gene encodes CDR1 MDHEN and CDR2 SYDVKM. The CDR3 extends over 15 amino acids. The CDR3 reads CASSFPGRGQETQYF. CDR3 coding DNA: TGTGCCAGCAGTTTTCCCGGCAGGGGCCAAGAGACCCAGTACTTC. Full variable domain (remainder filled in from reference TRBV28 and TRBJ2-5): DVKVTQSSRYLVKRTGEKVFLECVQDMDHENMFWYRQDPGLGLRLIYFSYDVKMKEKGDIPEGYSVSREKKERFSLILESASTNQTSMYLCASSFPGRGQETQYFGPGTRLLVL.

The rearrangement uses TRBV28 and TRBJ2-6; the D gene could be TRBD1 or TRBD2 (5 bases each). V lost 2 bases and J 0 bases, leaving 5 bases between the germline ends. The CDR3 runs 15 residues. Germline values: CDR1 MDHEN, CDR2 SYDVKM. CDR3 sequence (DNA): TGTGCCAGCAGTTTAGGGGGCTCTGGGGCCAACGTCCTGACTTTC. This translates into CASSLGGSGANVLTF.

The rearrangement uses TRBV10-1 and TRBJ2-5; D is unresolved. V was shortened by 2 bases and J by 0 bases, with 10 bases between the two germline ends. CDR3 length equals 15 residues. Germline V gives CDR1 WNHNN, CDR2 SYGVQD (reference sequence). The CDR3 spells CASSEPSYYQETQYF. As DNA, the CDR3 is TGCGCCAGCAGTGAGCCGTCCTACTACCAAGAGACCCAGTACTTC.

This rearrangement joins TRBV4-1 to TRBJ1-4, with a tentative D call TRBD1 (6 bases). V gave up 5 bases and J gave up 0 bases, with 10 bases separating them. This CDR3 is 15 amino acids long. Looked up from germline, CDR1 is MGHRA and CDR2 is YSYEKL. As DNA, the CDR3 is TGCGCCAGCAGCGGGGGCGGGGCAACTAATGAAAAACTGTTTTTT. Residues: CASSGGGATNEKLFF.

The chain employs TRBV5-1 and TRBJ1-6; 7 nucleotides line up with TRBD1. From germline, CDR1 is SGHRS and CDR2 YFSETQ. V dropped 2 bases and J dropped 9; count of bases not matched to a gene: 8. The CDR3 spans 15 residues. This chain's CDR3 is CASSLIDRDGSPLHF. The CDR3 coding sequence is TGCGCCAGCAGCTTAATAGACAGGGATGGTTCACCCCTCCACTTT. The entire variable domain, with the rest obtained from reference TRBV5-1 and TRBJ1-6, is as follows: KAGVTQTPRYLIKTRGQQVTLSCSPISGHRSVSWYQQTPGQGLQFLFEYFSETQRNKGNFPGRFSGRQFSNSRSEMNVSTLELGDSALYLCASSLIDRDGSPLHFGNGTRLTVT.

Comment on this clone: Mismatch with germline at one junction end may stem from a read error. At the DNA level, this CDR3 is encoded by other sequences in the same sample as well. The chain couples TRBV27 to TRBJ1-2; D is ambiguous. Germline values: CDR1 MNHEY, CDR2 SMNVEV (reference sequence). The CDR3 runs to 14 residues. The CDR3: CASSLKAGGYGYTF. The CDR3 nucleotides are TGTGCCAGCAGTTTGAAGGCGGGTGGCTATGGTTACACCTTC.

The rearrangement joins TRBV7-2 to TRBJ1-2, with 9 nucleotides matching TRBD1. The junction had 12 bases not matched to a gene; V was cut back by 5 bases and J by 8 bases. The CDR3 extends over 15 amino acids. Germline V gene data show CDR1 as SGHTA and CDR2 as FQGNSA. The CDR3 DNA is TGTGCCAGCAGCGATCGAAGGACAGGGGTTGGCGGCTACACCTTC. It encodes CASSDRRTGVGGYTF.

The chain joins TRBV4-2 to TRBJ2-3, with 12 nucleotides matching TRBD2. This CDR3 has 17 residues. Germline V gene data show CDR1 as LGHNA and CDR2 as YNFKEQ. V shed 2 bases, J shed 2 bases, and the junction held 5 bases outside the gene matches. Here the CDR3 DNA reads TGTGCCAGCAGCCAACGGTCTAGCGGGGGGGCCACAGATACGCAGTATTTT. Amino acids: CASSQRSSGGATDTQYF.

Written as DNA, the CDR3 is TGCGCCAGCAGCCAAGAATTGACCTCTCTCAGGCAGCCCCAGCATTTT. It encodes CASSQELTSLRQPQHF. The chain links TRBV4-1 to TRBJ1-5, with unresolved D. Trimming cost V 0 bases and J 7 bases, with 16 bases left between them. The germline V gene encodes CDR1 MGHRA and CDR2 YSYEKL. The CDR3 is made up of 16 amino acids.

CDR3 bases: TGTGCCAGCTCACGGGACGGACAGGGGGCTGGTGGCTACACCTTC. Its translation: CASSRDGQGAGGYTF. The J gene is TRBJ1-2, the V gene TRBV18; 11 bases align to TRBD1. Germline CDR1 reads KGHSH; CDR2 reads LQKENI. Unmatched junction bases numbered 8, after V lost 4 bases and J lost 7 bases. CDR3 size: 15 residues.